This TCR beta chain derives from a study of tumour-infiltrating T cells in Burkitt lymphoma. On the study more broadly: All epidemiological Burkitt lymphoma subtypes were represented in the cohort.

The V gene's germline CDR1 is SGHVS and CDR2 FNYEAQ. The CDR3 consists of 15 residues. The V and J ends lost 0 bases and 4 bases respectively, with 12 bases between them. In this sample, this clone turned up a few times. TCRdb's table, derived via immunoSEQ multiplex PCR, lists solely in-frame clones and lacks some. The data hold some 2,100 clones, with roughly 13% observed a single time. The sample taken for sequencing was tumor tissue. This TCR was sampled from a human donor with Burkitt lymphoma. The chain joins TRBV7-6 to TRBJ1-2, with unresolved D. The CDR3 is CASSLAGSSTYGYTF. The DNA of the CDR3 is TGTGCCAGCAGCTTAGCGGGCAGTTCGACCTATGGCTACACCTTC.